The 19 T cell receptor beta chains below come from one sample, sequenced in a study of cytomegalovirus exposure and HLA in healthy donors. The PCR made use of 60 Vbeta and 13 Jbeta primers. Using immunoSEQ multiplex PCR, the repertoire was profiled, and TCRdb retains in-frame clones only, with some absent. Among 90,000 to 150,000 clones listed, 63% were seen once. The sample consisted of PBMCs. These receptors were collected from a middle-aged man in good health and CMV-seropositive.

CDR3 loop: CASSGQGLAGLGEQFF. CDR3 DNA sequence: TGTGCCAGCAGCGGTCAGGGACTAGCGGGGTTGGGTGAGCAGTTCTTC. The V gene is TRBV5-4, the J gene TRBJ2-1; 13 bases line up with TRBD2. From germline, CDR1 is SGHNT and CDR2 YYREEE (reference sequence). The junction had 10 bases not matched to a gene; V was cut back by 4 bases and J by 9 bases. The CDR3 is 16 amino acids.

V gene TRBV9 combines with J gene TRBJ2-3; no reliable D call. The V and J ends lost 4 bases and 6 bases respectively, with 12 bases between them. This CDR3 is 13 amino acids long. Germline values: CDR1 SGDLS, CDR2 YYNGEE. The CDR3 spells CASSPYDLDTQYF. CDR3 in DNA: TGTGCCAGCAGCCCCTATGACTTGGATACGCAGTATTTT.

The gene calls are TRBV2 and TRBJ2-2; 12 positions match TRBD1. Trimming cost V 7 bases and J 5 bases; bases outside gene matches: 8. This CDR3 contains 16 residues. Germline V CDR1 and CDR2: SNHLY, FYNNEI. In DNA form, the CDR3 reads TGTGCCAGCACGGGACAGGGGGCGCGAGGGACCGGGGAGCTGTTTTTT. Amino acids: CASTGQGARGTGELFF.

The CDR3 nucleotides are TGTGCCAGCAGTGAGACTAGCGGGAGCACAGATACGCAGTATTTT. Translation: CASSETSGSTDTQYF. The V gene is TRBV2, the J gene TRBJ2-3; TRBD2 aligns across 10 bases. The CDR3 spans 15 residues. V dropped 3 bases and J dropped 0; count of bases not matched to a gene: 0. Germline V gene sequence: CDR1 SNHLY, CDR2 FYNNEI.

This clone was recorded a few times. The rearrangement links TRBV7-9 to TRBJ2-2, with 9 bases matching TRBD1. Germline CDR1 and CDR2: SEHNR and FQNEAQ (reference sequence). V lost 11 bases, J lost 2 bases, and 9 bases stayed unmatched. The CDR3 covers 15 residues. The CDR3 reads CARLGTGNNTGELFF. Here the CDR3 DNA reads TGTGCCCGCCTCGGGACAGGGAATAACACCGGGGAGCTGTTTTTT.

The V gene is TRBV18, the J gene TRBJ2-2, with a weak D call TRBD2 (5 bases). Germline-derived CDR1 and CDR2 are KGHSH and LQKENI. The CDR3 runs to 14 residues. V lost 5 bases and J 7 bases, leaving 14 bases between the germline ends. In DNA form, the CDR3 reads TGTGCCAGCTCAGCGGACTTCCAGGACGGGGAGCTGTTTTTT. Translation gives CASSADFQDGELFF.

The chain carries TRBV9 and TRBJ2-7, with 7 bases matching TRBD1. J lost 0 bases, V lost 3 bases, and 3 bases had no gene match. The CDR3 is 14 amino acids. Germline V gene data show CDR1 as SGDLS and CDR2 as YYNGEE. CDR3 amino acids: CASSAGQVSYEQYF. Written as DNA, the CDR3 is TGTGCCAGCAGCGCCGGACAGGTCTCCTACGAGCAGTACTTC.

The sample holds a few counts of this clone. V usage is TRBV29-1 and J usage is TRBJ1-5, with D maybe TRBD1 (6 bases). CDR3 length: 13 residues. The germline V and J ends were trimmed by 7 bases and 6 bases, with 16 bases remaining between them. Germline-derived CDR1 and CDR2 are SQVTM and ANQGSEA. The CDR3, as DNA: TGCAGCGCGCAGACAGGTCAAGGTCAGCCCCAGCATTTT. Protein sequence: CSAQTGQGQPQHF.

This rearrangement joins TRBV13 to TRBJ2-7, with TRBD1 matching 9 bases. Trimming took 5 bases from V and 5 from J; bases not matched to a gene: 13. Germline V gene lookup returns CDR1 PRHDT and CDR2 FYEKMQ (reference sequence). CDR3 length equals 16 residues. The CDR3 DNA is TGTGCCAGCAGCCCTACGCCCGGGACAGGGTACCACGAGCAGTACTTC. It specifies CASSPTPGTGYHEQYF.

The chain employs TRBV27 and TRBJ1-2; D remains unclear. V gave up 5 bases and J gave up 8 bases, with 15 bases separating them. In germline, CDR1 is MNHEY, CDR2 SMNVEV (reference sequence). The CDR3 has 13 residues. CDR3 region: CASSTSGGSGYTF. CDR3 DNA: TGTGCCAGCAGTACCTCAGGAGGGTCCGGCTACACCTTC.

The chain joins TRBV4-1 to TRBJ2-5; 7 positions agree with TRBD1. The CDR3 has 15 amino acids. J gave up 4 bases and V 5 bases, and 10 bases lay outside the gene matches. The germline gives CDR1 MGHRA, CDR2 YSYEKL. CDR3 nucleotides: TGCGCCAGCAGCAACCCGGGACAGAGCGGAGAGACCCAGTACTTC. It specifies CASSNPGQSGETQYF.

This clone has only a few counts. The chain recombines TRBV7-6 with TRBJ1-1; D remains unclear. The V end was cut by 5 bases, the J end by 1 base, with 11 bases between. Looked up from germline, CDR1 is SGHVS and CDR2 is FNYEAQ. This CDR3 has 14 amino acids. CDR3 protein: CASSPGLRNTEAFF. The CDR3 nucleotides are TGTGCCAGCAGCCCCGGACTGAGGAACACTGAAGCTTTCTTT.

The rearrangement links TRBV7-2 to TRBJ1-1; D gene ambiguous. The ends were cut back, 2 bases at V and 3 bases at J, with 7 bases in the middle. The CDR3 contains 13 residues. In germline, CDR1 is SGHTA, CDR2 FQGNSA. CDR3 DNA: TGTGCCAGCAGCTTAACTAGAGACACTGAAGCTTTCTTT. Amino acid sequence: CASSLTRDTEAFF.

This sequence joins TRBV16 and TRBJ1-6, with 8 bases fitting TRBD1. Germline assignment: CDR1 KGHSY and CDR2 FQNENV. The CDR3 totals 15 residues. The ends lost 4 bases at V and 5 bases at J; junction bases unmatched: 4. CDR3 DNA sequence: TGTGCCAGCAGCCTGGACAGGGTGAATAATTCACCCCTCCACTTT. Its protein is CASSLDRVNNSPLHF. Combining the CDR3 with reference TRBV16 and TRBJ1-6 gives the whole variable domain GEEVAQTPKHLVRGEGQKAKLYCAPIKGHSYVFWYQQVLKNEFKFLISFQNENVFDETGMPKERFSAKCLPNSPCSLEIQATKLEDSAVYFCASSLDRVNNSPLHFGNGTRLTVT.

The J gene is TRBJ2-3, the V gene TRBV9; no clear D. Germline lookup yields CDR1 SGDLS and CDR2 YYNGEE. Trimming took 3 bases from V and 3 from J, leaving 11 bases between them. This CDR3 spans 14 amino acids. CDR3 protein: CASSAPVRTDTQYF. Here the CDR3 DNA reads TGTGCCAGCAGCGCCCCCGTGAGGACAGATACGCAGTATTTT.

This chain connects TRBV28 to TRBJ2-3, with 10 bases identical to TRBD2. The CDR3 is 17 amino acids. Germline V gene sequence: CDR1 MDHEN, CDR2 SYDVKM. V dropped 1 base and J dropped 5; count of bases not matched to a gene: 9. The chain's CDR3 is CASSLLAGASGRDTQYF. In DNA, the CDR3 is TGTGCCAGCAGTTTATTAGCTGGGGCTAGCGGGAGAGATACGCAGTATTTT.

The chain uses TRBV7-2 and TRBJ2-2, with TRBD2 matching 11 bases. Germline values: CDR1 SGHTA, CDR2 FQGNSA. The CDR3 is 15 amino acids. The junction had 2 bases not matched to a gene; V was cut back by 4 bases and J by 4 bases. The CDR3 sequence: CASSSTSGVTGELFF. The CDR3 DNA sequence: TGTGCCAGCAGCTCGACTAGCGGGGTCACCGGGGAGCTGTTTTTT.

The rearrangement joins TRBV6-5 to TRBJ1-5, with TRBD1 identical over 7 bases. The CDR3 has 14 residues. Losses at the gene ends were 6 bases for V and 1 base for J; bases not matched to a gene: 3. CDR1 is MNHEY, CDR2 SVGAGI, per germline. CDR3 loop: CASSQGGSNQPQHF. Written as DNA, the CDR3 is TGTGCCAGCAGCCAGGGGGGAAGCAATCAGCCCCAGCATTTT.

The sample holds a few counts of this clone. The CDR3 sequence is CASSLAGLGYNEQFF. The CDR3 nucleotides are TGTGCCAGCAGCCTAGCGGGGTTGGGCTACAATGAGCAGTTCTTC. The V gene is TRBV9, the J gene TRBJ2-1; 9 nucleotides agree with TRBD2. V was pared by 4 bases and J by 3 bases, with 5 bases of the junction left unmatched. This CDR3 is 15 amino acids long. Looked up from germline, CDR1 is SGDLS and CDR2 is YYNGEE. Full variable domain (rest looked up from reference TRBV9 and TRBJ2-1): DSGVTQTPKHLITATGQRVTLRCSPRSGDLSVYWYQQSLDQGLQFLIQYYNGEERAKGNILERFSAQQFPDLHSELNLSSLELGDSALYFCASSLAGLGYNEQFFGPGTRLTVL.